This T cell receptor (beta chain) came from a study of T cells in Graves' hyperthyroidism and ophthalmopathy. Study conclusions and caveats: From stable hyperthyroidism, ophthalmopathy was set apart by a 13 V-J model.

Amplification targeted TCR beta CDR3 regions from RNA transcripts. An initial round of RT-PCR targeting the TCR CDR3 relied on the HTBI primer set. TCRdb reanalysed the multiplex PCR reads using MiXCR and keeps one entry per CDR3 protein. The sample shows under 450,000 distinct CDR3 sequences, roughly 17% of them seen only once. The germline V gene has CDR1 SGHDN and CDR2 FVKESK. V trimming: 3 bases; J trimming: 15 bases; junction bases outside the gene matches: 11. The CDR3 covers 13 residues. Uncontrolled infection, other autoimmune disease, pregnancy and lactation each barred patients from inclusion. There are a few counts of this clonotype. Its antigen is still unknown.

The gene calls are TRBV14 and TRBJ2-1, with 7 positions matching TRBD1. This TCR derives from a woman aged 30 to 39 with Graves' hyperthyroidism that later progressed to Graves' ophthalmopathy. The sample taken for sequencing was blood. The CDR3 here is CASSHRDRVHPFF. The CDR3, as DNA: TGTGCCAGCAGCCACCGAGACAGGGTACATCCGTTCTTC.